This TCR beta chain came from a study of T cell responses to AZD1222 COVID-19 vaccine. Notes on the study in general: AZD1222 recipients seropositive at baseline numbered only six or seven.

About this clone itself: Its antigen remains unidentified.

Per the germline V gene, CDR1 is SGHAT and CDR2 is FQNNGV. The CDR3 consists of 13 residues. J was trimmed by 2 bases and V by 10 bases; bases with no gene match: 7. Using immunoSEQ multiplex PCR, the repertoire was profiled, and TCRdb retains in-frame clones only, with some absent. The sample shows approximately 81,000 clones, under 90% of them seen only once. The receptor was derived from an adult who received the AZD1222 COVID-19 vaccine. The chain uses TRBV11-2 and TRBJ2-7, with 8 bases aligning to TRBD2. The input for sequencing was peripheral blood, taken 28 days after the second AZD1222 dose. The CDR3 DNA is TGTGCCACCGGGGTAGCGGGACCCTACGAGCAGTACTTC. Encoded protein: CATGVAGPYEQYF.